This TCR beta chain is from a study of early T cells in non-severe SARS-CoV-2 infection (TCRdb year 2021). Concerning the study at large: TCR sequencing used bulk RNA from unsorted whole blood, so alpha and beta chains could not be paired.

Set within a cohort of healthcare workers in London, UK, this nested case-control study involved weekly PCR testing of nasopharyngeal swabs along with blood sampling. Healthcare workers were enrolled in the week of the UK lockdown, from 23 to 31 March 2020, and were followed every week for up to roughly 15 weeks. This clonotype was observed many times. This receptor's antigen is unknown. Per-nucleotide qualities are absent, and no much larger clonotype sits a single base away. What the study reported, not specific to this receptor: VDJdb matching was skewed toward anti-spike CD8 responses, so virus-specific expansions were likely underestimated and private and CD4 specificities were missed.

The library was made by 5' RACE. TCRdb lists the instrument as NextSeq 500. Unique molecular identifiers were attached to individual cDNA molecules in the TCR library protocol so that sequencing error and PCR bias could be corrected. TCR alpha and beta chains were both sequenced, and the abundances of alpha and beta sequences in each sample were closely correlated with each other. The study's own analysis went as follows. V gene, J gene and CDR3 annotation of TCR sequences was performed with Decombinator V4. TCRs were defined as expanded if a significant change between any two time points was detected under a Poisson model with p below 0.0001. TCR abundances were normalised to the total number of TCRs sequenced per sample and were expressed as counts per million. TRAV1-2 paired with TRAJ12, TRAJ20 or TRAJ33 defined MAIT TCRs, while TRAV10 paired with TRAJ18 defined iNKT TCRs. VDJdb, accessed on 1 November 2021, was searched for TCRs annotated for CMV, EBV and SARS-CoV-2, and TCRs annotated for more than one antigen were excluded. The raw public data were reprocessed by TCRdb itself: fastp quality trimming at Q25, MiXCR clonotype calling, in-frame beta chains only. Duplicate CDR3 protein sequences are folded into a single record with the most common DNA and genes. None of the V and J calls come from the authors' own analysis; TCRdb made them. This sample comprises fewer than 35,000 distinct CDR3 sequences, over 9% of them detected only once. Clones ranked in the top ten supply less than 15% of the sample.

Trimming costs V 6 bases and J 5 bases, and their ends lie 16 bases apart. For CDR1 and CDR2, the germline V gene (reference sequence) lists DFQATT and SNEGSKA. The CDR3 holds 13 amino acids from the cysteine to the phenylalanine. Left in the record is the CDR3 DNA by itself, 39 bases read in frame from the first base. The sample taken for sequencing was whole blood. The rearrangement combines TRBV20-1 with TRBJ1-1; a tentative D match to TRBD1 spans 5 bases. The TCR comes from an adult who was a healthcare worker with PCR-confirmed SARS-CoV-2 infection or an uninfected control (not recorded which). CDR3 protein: CSAPTVWGTEAFF. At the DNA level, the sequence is TGCAGTGCGCCGACAGTTTGGGGTACTGAAGCTTTCTTT.